This TCR beta chain was retrieved from a study of T cells after yellow fever vaccination. Study summary: Preparation of fractions with low cell numbers was performed using SMART-Seq v4 Ultra Low Input.

This clonotype was detected ten times or more. Its antigen remains unidentified. Findings of the study overall: Of the clonotypes, a small share occurred in both CD4 and CD8 compartments. After the booster, approximately 96% of CD4 and approximately 87% of CD8 primary-response clones were re-detected.

Using its own MiXCR run on the 5' RACE reads, TCRdb lists one record per CDR3 protein. Altogether 150,000 or so distinct CDR3 sequences are present, about a tenth being singletons, with the ten largest covering 35% to 40%. V was shortened by 0 bases and J by 1 base, with 18 bases between the two germline ends. The CDR3 totals 17 residues. Germline CDR1 reads DFQATT; CDR2 reads SNEGSKA (reference sequence). Material: CD8+ T cells sorted from PBMCs, obtained 45 days after the yellow fever booster vaccination. This chain connects TRBV20-1 to TRBJ1-1; D is possibly TRBD1 (6 bases). This clonotype was obtained from a man younger than 35 who received the YFV17D yellow fever vaccine. CDR3 nucleotide sequence: TGCAGTGCTAGAGACCTGTTATGGACAGAGCGGAACACTGAAGCTTTCTTT. Translating it yields CSARDLLWTERNTEAFF.